This is a list of T cell receptor beta chains from one sample in a study of T-cell memory formation after mild COVID-19. TCRdb reprocessed the 5' RACE reads via MiXCR and lists one record per CDR3 protein. Here the sample spans around 420,000 distinct CDR3 sequences, 24% being singletons. Sequenced input: PBMCs or a T cell subset sorted from them (not recorded which). The receptors originated from an adult woman who had mild COVID-19 (a few samples of this study predate the infection). Cell type and time point are not known. Both conserved end residues are part of each CDR3. A D gene is named only where the DNA matches it firmly. A clone size is listed for some rows: how often the clone was seen (once, few, many), or a class if it is expanded.

d_call | clone_size | j_call | v_call | cdr3_nt | cdr3_aa
TRBD2 | few | TRBJ2-1 | TRBV20-1 | TGCAGTGCTAGCCCCAGGACTAGCGGGACGCTATACTCCTACAATGAGCAGTTCTTC | CSASPRTSGTLYSYNEQFF
TRBD2 | few | TRBJ2-1 | TRBV6-1 | TGTGCCAGCAGTGTTCGGGGGGGGCCGCAGTACAATGAGCAGTTCTTC | CASSVRGGPQYNEQFF
. | few | TRBJ2-5 | TRBV7-9 | TGTGCCAGCAGCCCCACCCCGGGGACCCAGTACTTC | CASSPTPGTQYF
TRBD2 | few | TRBJ2-3 | TRBV5-1 | TGCGCCAGCAGCTTGGACAGCGGGGGGGCCGGAGATACGCAGTATTTT | CASSLDSGGAGDTQYF
. | . | TRBJ2-1 | TRBV2 | TGTGCCAGCAGTGGAAGGACGGTAGCCTACAATGAGCAGTTCTTC | CASSGRTVAYNEQFF
TRBD1 | few | TRBJ1-2 | TRBV7-9 | TGTGCCAGCAACCCCATTGAGGGGGCCAGCGGCTACACCTTC | CASNPIEGASGYTF
TRBD2 | . | TRBJ2-1 | TRBV4-2 | TGTGCCAGCAGCCCCTTCCGGGGGGAATCCTACAATGAGCAGTTCTTC | CASSPFRGESYNEQFF
. | . | TRBJ2-2 | TRBV20-1 | TGCAGTGCCGTTAGCGGAGTCACCGGGGAGCTGTTTTTT | CSAVSGVTGELFF
. | . | TRBJ1-3 | TRBV30 | TGTGCCTGGGACAGACGTGTCTCTGGAAACACCATATATTTT | CAWDRRVSGNTIYF
. | . | TRBJ2-1 | TRBV7-2 | TGTGCCAGCAGCTTCGCACAGGGTGATCTCGATGAGCAGTTCTTC | CASSFAQGDLDEQFF
TRBD2 | . | TRBJ2-1 | TRBV6-2/TRBV6-3 | TGTGCCAGCAGTTATGCCGGCGGGGGTGGTATCGATGAGCAGTTCTTC | CASSYAGGGGIDEQFF
. | once | TRBJ2-2 | TRBV15 | TGTGCCACCAGCAGAGACGGTGCCGGGGAGCTGTTTTTT | CATSRDGAGELFF
TRBD2 | . | TRBJ2-3 | TRBV12-3/TRBV12-4 | TGTGCCAGCAGTTTGCTAGCGGGAGCGGGGACAGATACGCAGTATTTT | CASSLLAGAGTDTQYF
. | few | TRBJ1-4 | TRBV7-2 | TGTGCCAGCAGCCCCATGACAGCTACTAATGAAAAACTGTTTTTT | CASSPMTATNEKLFF
TRBD2 | . | TRBJ2-7 | TRBV7-9 | TGTGCCAGCAGCCCGAGGACTAGCGGAATAATCTACGAGCAGTACTTC | CASSPRTSGIIYEQYF
. | . | TRBJ2-7 | TRBV20-1 | TGCAGTGCGTGGGACTTCCTTTCCTACGAGCAGTACTTC | CSAWDFLSYEQYF
. | many | TRBJ2-4 | TRBV7-9 | TGTGCCAGCAGCTTAGCTGGGGGGACAGTGGCGCACTTC | CASSLAGGTVAHF
. | . | TRBJ2-2 | TRBV2 | TGTGCCAGCAGCCACGTCACCGGGGAGCTGTTTTTT | CASSHVTGELFF
. | . | TRBJ2-3 | TRBV7-3 | TGTGCCAGCAGCTTCGGGACTCGAACAGATACGCAGTATTTT | CASSFGTRTDTQYF
TRBD2 | few | TRBJ2-3 | TRBV20-1 | TGCAGTGCTAGAGGTACCACTAGCGGGAAAATTGGAGATACGCAGTATTTT | CSARGTTSGKIGDTQYF
. | . | TRBJ2-5 | TRBV9 | TGTGCCAGCAGAGCGAGTGGCAGTGAAGAGACCCAGTACTTC | CASRASGSEETQYF
TRBD2 | . | TRBJ2-1 | TRBV12-3/TRBV12-4 | TGTGCCAGCAGCTCGGGACTAGCCCGTCCGGATGAGCAGTTCTTC | CASSSGLARPDEQFF
. | many | TRBJ2-5 | TRBV7-2 | TGTGCCAGCAGCTTTCCACAAGAGACCCAGTACTTC | CASSFPQETQYF
. | few | TRBJ2-5 | TRBV6-5 | TGTGCCAGCAGACCTACTTTGGGTGGTGAAGGGGGGGAGACCCAGTACTTC | CASRPTLGGEGGETQYF
. | few | TRBJ2-1 | TRBV14 | TGTGCCAGCAGCCAATTTAGACTTGATGAGCAGTTCTTC | CASSQFRLDEQFF
. | . | TRBJ2-3 | TRBV5-1 | TGCGCCAGCAGCCCCCGAGGGGGAGATACGCAGTATTTT | CASSPRGGDTQYF
. | . | TRBJ1-5 | TRBV6-1 | TGTGCCAGCAGTGTACTTGATATAGGCAGTAGCAATCAGCCCCAGCATTTT | CASSVLDIGSSNQPQHF
. | . | TRBJ1-1 | TRBV6-6 | TGTGCCAGCAGTTCCCAACATGGCATAAACACTGAAGCTTTCTTT | CASSSQHGINTEAFF
. | few | TRBJ2-3 | TRBV7-2 | TGTGCCAGCAGCTCCCTGCCCGGGGGAGGTGGCACAGATACGCAGTATTTT | CASSSLPGGGGTDTQYF
TRBD1 | few | TRBJ1-2 | TRBV4-2 | TGTGCCAGCAGCCTCGATTTTGGGCAGGGGGACTATGGCTACACCTTC | CASSLDFGQGDYGYTF
TRBD1 | . | TRBJ1-1 | TRBV6-1 | TGTGCCAGCAGTGACCTCTGGACAGGGGAAGATTCTGAAGCTTTCTTT | CASSDLWTGEDSEAFF
. | . | TRBJ1-2 | TRBV7-8 | TGTGCCAGCAGTTCCCGTGCGGGCAGCGCCGTGACGGGCTACACCTTC | CASSSRAGSAVTGYTF
TRBD1 | . | TRBJ2-3 | TRBV4-1 | TGCGCCAGCAGCCAAGATTTCGGGACAGGGGGCATAGATACGCAGTATTTT | CASSQDFGTGGIDTQYF
. | . | TRBJ1-4 | TRBV28 | TGTGCCAGCAGTTTTCTTGATGAAAAACTGTTTTTT | CASSFLDEKLFF
. | . | TRBJ1-2 | TRBV6-5 | TGTGCCAGCACCCCGGGGAGGGGGAGCTATGGCTACACCTTC | CASTPGRGSYGYTF
. | . | TRBJ2-7 | TRBV6-2/TRBV6-3 | TGTGCCAGCAGGAGGGATGGTGGTGGTTTTGTCGAGCAGTACTTC | CASRRDGGGFVEQYF
. | . | TRBJ2-7 | TRBV12-3/TRBV12-4 | TGTGCCAGCAGTACGGGGGTCGGCGAGCAGTACTTC | CASSTGVGEQYF